This T cell receptor (beta chain) was sequenced for a study of control samples from healthy donors and cancer patients. TCRdb's copy holds only in-frame clones and misses some; the assay was immunoSEQ multiplex PCR. This table has approximately 97,000 clones, around 85% appearing once. The germline V gene has CDR1 KGHDR and CDR2 SFDVKD. Trimming shortened V by 8 bases and J by 3 bases, and 17 bases separated the two germline ends. The CDR3 is 15 amino acids. Sequencing input: blood. This clonotype was obtained from a young man in good health. The chain employs TRBV24-1 and TRBJ2-3; D may be TRBD1 (7 bases). The CDR3 sequence is CATTGWRGQTDTQYF. The CDR3 DNA follows: TGTGCCACCACGGGTTGGAGGGGGCAGACAGATACGCAGTATTTT.